This T cell receptor beta chain was identified in a study of T-cell reconstitution after alpha-beta-depleted transplantation in children. This clonotype was seen at least ten times. Preparation of the TCRbeta library was carried out with unique molecular identifiers. TCRdb re-called the PCR reads with MiXCR, one entry per CDR3 protein. The sample records about 280,000 distinct CDR3 sequences, around 10% being singletons. The J segment lost 8 bases and the V segment lost 5 bases, leaving 6 bases of the junction unmatched. This CDR3 is 14 amino acids long. CDR1 and CDR2 from the germline V gene are MNHEY and SVGEGT.

V usage is TRBV6-2 or TRBV6-3 and J usage is TRBJ2-5, with 12 positions matching TRBD2. The TCR was taken from a male patient aged 2 to 10 who had a stem cell transplant for chronic granulomatous disease, so the T cells may come from the graft donor. The source material was peripheral blood, sampled 180 days after TCRalphabeta/CD19-depleted stem cell transplant. The CDR3 bases are TGTGCCAGCAGTACTACTAGCGGGGGGACTACCCAGTACTTC. Translated, it gives CASSTTSGGTTQYF.